A selection of T cell receptor beta chains follows, all from one sample in a study of cytomegalovirus exposure and HLA in healthy donors. Using immunoSEQ multiplex PCR, the repertoire was profiled, and TCRdb retains in-frame clones only, with some absent. The sample carries roughly 160,000 clones, about four fifths recorded once. Sample: PBMCs. The receptor set was obtained from a woman aged 25 to 39 in good health and CMV-seropositive. Both conserved end residues are part of each CDR3.

v_call,cdr3_length,cdr3_aa
TRBV19,14,CASIYRGPNTEAFF
TRBV5-6,13,CASSWTAGNTIYF
TRBV7-3,14,CASGPGTGPYGYTF
TRBV6-1,15,CASSTGTGGNQPQHF
TRBV4-3,16,CASSQVRGGETDTQYF
TRBV5-1,16,CASSPRGASLTDEQFF
TRBV7-2,13,CASGTNYNSPLHF
TRBV4-3,17,CASSQNRGPSGNQPQHF
TRBV18,15,CASSAAQGASEKLFF
TRBV28,12,CASSGGFYGYTF
TRBV5-6,14,CASSIQDWDTEAFF
TRBV4-3,18,CASSQEVWGGVRTDTQYF
TRBV9,14,CASSGGGRTYEQYF
TRBV19,14,CASRRVSSTDTQYF
TRBV5-1,16,CASSTKSRTAQETQYF
TRBV5-5,14,CASSLRGMNTEAFF
TRBV2,14,CASSGVQSSETQYF
TRBV5-4,13,CASSSYREETQYF
TRBV11-2,14,CASSTGYGAGELFF
TRBV4-1,18,CASSQTDRLGLGLDEQFF
TRBV30,13,CAWSGDNTDTQYF
TRBV15,14,CATSRAGLFYGYTF
TRBV5-1,15,CASSVGGGVNSPLHF
TRBV6-5,14,CASSFRLSSYEQYF
TRBV6-6,16,CASSYPLAGGVNEQFF
TRBV28,14,CASSPGSSLETQYF
TRBV9,13,CASSGGGTYEQYF
TRBV7-9,14,CASRSPEFNTEAFF
TRBV5-5,14,CASTSGQHYNEQFF